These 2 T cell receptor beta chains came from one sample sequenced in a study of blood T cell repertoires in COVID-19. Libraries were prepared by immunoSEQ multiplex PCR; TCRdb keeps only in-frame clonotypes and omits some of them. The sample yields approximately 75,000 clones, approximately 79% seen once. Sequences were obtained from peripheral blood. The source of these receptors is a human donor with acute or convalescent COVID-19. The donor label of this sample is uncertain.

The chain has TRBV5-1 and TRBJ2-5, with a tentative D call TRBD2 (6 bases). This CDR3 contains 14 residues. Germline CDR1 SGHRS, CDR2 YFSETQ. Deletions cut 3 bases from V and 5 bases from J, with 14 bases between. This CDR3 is CASSSISGGETQYF. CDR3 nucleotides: TGCGCCAGCAGCTCGATCTCAGGAGGGGAGACCCAGTACTTC.

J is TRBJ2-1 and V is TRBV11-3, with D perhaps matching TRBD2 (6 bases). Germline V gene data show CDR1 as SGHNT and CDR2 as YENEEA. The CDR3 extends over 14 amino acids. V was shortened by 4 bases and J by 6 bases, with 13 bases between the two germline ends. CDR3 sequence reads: CASSSRDFLNEQFF. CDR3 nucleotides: TGTGCCAGCAGCTCCCGGGACTTTCTCAATGAGCAGTTCTTC.